This T cell receptor beta chain was observed in a study of T cell repertoires in cytomegalovirus infection. Study-wide context: Evidence of both CMV infection and a matching HLA type came from public TCR beta signatures. Study-level points and caveats: Individuals carrying CMV plus the relevant HLA were identified by cumulative frequency of public TCR beta families.

Germline V gene data show CDR1 as MDHEN and CDR2 as SYDVKM. V was pared by 1 base and J by 2 bases, with 11 bases between. CDR3 length: 15 amino acids. TCRdb independently ran MiXCR on the reads; one entry per CDR3 protein. This sample has about 740,000 distinct CDR3 sequences, with about 40% found just once. This clonotype was counted many times. The antigen remains undetermined. The rearrangement links TRBV28 to TRBJ1-2; D unresolved. Specimen: PBMCs. The source of this sequence is a human donor in good health (CMV status not recorded). Some clones in this sample may be carry-over from other donors' samples. The CDR3 reads CASSLSGPQNYGYTF. The DNA of the CDR3 is TGTGCCAGCAGTTTATCGGGTCCCCAAAACTATGGCTACACCTTC.